These 30 T cell receptor beta chains share one sample of origin, sequenced in a study of T cells after yellow fever vaccination. TCRdb passed the 5' RACE reads through MiXCR, listing each CDR3 protein once. The data show 70,000 or so distinct CDR3 sequences, around 7.7% seen once. The sequences come from CD8+ T cells sorted from PBMCs, collected about 10 days after the first yellow fever vaccination. Receptors originate from a man aged 18 to 29 who received the YFV17D yellow fever vaccine.

This clonotype was recorded at least ten times. The chain carries TRBV7-2 and TRBJ2-7; D gene ambiguous. Trimming removed 4 bases at V and 0 bases at J, with 7 bases between. The CDR3 runs 13 residues. Germline V gene sequence: CDR1 SGHTA, CDR2 FQGNSA. The chain's CDR3 is CASSSLDSYEQYF. CDR3 nucleotide sequence: TGTGCCAGCAGCTCCCTAGACTCCTACGAGCAGTACTTC.

The chain has TRBV4-1 and TRBJ2-2; possibly TRBD1 or TRBD2 for D (5 bases each). CDR1 is MGHRA and CDR2 is YSYEKL in the germline V gene. The CDR3 runs to 17 residues. V was shortened by 2 bases and J by 5 bases, with 18 bases between the two germline ends. In DNA, the CDR3 is TGCGCCAGCAGCCAAACAGTGAGGGGAACGGAAACCGGGGAGCTGTTTTTT. Amino acids: CASSQTVRGTETGELFF.

A few counts support this clonotype. V is TRBV18 and J is TRBJ2-7, with 7 bases that match TRBD1. Germline CDR1 and CDR2: KGHSH and LQKENI. Germline trimming cut 4 bases from V and 2 bases from J; bases unmatched to any gene: 5. The CDR3 has 14 residues. The CDR3, as DNA: TGTGCCAGCTCACACCGGGACAGAGCCTACGAGCAGTACTTC. Protein sequence: CASSHRDRAYEQYF.

This clonotype came up a few times. The gene calls are TRBV4-1 and TRBJ2-1; TRBD1 is a possible D gene (5 bases). The CDR3 is made up of 14 amino acids. Germline CDR1 and CDR2: MGHRA and YSYEKL. V was cut by 0 bases and J by 7 bases, with 10 bases left in between. In nucleotides, the CDR3 is TGCGCCAGCAGCCAAGATGGAAGGGGAAATGAGCAGTTCTTC. Translation: CASSQDGRGNEQFF.

V usage is TRBV12-3 or TRBV12-4 and J usage is TRBJ2-1; 8 bases match TRBD1. This CDR3 spans 16 amino acids. With 6 bases clipped from V and 6 bases from J, the junction kept 13 bases outside the gene matches. Written as DNA, the CDR3 is TGTGCCAGCAGCCCCCTGGCAGGGGGCACGGGCAATGAGCAGTTCTTC. This translates into CASSPLAGGTGNEQFF.

This clonotype was seen only a few times. The V call is TRBV27, the J call TRBJ2-1; 10 bases align to TRBD1. The junction had 22 bases not matched to a gene; V was cut back by 6 bases and J by 8 bases. The CDR3 length is 19 residues. The V gene's germline CDR1 is MNHEY and CDR2 SMNVEV (reference sequence). CDR3 nucleotide sequence: TGTGCCAGCAGCAACCCAACCGAGGGGACAGGGGTTTTAGTCGATGAGCAGTTCTTC. Translated, it gives CASSNPTEGTGVLVDEQFF.

This clonotype was seen only a few times. The V and J genes are TRBV12-3 or TRBV12-4 and TRBJ1-5, with a weak D call TRBD1 (5 bases). V lost 2 bases to trimming and J lost 2 bases, with 10 bases between them. CDR3 size: 15 residues. The CDR3, as DNA: TGTGCCAGCAGTTTATATGGGGCTGGCAATCAGCCCCAGCATTTT. It translates to CASSLYGAGNQPQHF.

This clonotype was picked up many times. CDR3 amino acids: CASSLMWGIRNSPLHF. Here the CDR3 DNA reads TGTGCCAGCAGCCTTATGTGGGGGATTCGTAATTCACCCCTCCACTTT. V usage is TRBV27 and J usage is TRBJ1-6, with D perhaps matching TRBD1 (5 bases). Trimming removed 6 bases from V and 6 bases from J, with 18 bases in between. The CDR3 length is 16 residues. The germline V gene has CDR1 MNHEY and CDR2 SMNVEV (reference sequence).

In this sample, this clonotype turned up a few times. The V gene is TRBV18, the J gene TRBJ2-7; D possibly corresponds to TRBD1 (6 bases). V was shortened by 3 bases and J by 0 bases, with 15 bases between the two germline ends. CDR3 length: 16 amino acids. In germline, CDR1 is KGHSH, CDR2 LQKENI. The CDR3 spells CASSPSQTGSSYEQYF. CDR3 coding DNA: TGTGCCAGCTCACCCTCCCAGACAGGATCCTCCTACGAGCAGTACTTC. Using reference TRBV18 and TRBJ2-7 for the parts outside the CDR3, the full variable domain is NAGVMQNPRHLVRRRGQEARLRCSPMKGHSHVYWYRQLPEEGLKFMVYLQKENIIDESGMPKERFSAEFPKEGPSILRIQQVVRGDSAAYFCASSPSQTGSSYEQYFGPGTRLTVT.

This clonotype was found a few times. The V gene is TRBV7-9, the J gene TRBJ2-2, with 11 bases aligning to TRBD2. Trimming removed 5 bases from V and 0 bases from J; junction bases left unmatched: 5. The germline V gene encodes CDR1 SEHNR and CDR2 FQNEAQ (reference sequence). The CDR3 spans 17 residues. The DNA of the CDR3 is TGTGCCAGCAGCGGGGGGACTAGCGGTTCGAACACCGGGGAGCTGTTTTTT. Its translation: CASSGGTSGSNTGELFF.

This clonotype showed up just a few times. V and J are TRBV15 and TRBJ2-2; 9 bases are shared with TRBD2. V dropped 4 bases and J dropped 4; count of bases not matched to a gene: 7. The CDR3 totals 16 residues. Germline-derived CDR1 and CDR2 are LNHNV and YYDKDF (reference sequence). CDR3 DNA sequence: TGTGCCACCAGCACAATAGCGGGGGATTCCACCGGGGAGCTGTTTTTT. Translating it yields CATSTIAGDSTGELFF.

This clonotype has a handful of counts. The chain employs TRBV13 and TRBJ2-1; D is ambiguous. The CDR3 sequence is 14 residues long. Germline V lookup: CDR1 PRHDT, CDR2 FYEKMQ (reference sequence). V was clipped by 6 bases and J by 3 bases, with 12 bases between them. The CDR3 sequence: CASRLGRVYNEQFF. CDR3 coding DNA: TGTGCCAGCAGATTGGGAAGAGTCTACAATGAGCAGTTCTTC.

In this sample, this clonotype turned up many times. V is TRBV7-9 and J is TRBJ2-1; D remains unclear. The V gene's germline CDR1 is SEHNR and CDR2 FQNEAQ (reference sequence). V lost 2 bases, J lost 1 base, and 6 bases lay in between. The CDR3 covers 14 residues. CDR3 sequence: CASSLTESYNEQFF. The CDR3 coding sequence is TGTGCCAGCAGCTTAACTGAGTCCTACAATGAGCAGTTCTTC.

This clonotype showed up many times. This rearrangement joins TRBV7-9 to TRBJ2-7; 8 positions agree with TRBD2. V lost 5 bases to trimming and J lost 6 bases; unmatched junction nucleotides: 9. The CDR3 sequence is 14 residues long. CDR1 and CDR2 (germline): SEHNR, FQNEAQ (reference sequence). In nucleotides, the CDR3 is TGTGCCAGCAGCAGGCCGGGACTAGGAAGCGAGCAGTACGTC. Translation gives CASSRPGLGSEQYV.

This clonotype was seen repeatedly, ten times or more. The rearrangement joins TRBV5-6 to TRBJ2-7; D gene ambiguous. The CDR3 is 17 residues long. The V and J ends lost 2 bases and 6 bases respectively, with 24 bases between them. Germline CDR1 is SGHDT and CDR2 is YYEEEE. The chain's CDR3 is CASSLLTGLVIYSEQYV. The CDR3 DNA reads as TGTGCCAGCAGCTTATTAACCGGTCTCGTTATTTACTCCGAGCAGTACGTC.

This clonotype was observed a handful of times. This chain links TRBV24-1 with TRBJ2-2, with D maybe TRBD2 (6 bases). Looked up from germline, CDR1 is KGHDR and CDR2 is SFDVKD. V was pared by 5 bases and J by 6 bases, with 12 bases between. This CDR3 is 14 amino acids long. CDR3 protein: CATSVSGLAGELFF. The CDR3 DNA follows: TGTGCCACCAGTGTTAGCGGACTGGCCGGGGAGCTGTTTTTT.

This clonotype has ten or more counts. V is TRBV6-5 and J is TRBJ2-2; 9 positions agree with TRBD1. V shed 4 bases, J shed 4 bases, and the junction held 16 bases outside the gene matches. CDR1 and CDR2 from the germline V gene are MNHEY and SVGAGI. The CDR3 is 19 residues long. In DNA, the CDR3 is TGTGCCAGCAGTTTGGTAGGACAGGGGTTTATTCGTTCCACCGGGGAGCTGTTTTTT. Protein product: CASSLVGQGFIRSTGELFF.

In this sample, this clonotype turned up many times. The DNA for the CDR3 is TGCAGTGCTGCACAGAAGGAGCTCTATGGCTACACCTTC. The encoded protein is CSAAQKELYGYTF. The J gene is TRBJ1-2, the V gene TRBV20-1; D call uncertain. This CDR3 is built from 13 residues. Germline V gene data show CDR1 as DFQATT and CDR2 as SNEGSKA (reference sequence). Trimming shortened V by 5 bases and J by 4 bases, and 14 bases separated the two germline ends.

This clonotype was detected ten times or more. The rearrangement uses TRBV27 and TRBJ2-7; perhaps TRBD2 as D (6 bases). Trimming removed 8 bases at V and 7 bases at J, with 12 bases between. This CDR3 comprises 11 residues. Germline CDR1 MNHEY, CDR2 SMNVEV (reference sequence). This chain's CDR3 is CASGGVGEQYF. DNA for the CDR3: TGTGCCAGCGGAGGGGTCGGTGAGCAGTACTTC.

This clonotype has ten or more counts. The chain couples TRBV27 to TRBJ1-1; no clear D gene. V was cut by 3 bases and J by 1 base, with 6 bases left in between. Germline V gene sequence: CDR1 MNHEY, CDR2 SMNVEV (reference sequence). CDR3 length equals 13 residues. Here the CDR3 reads CASSFNRNTEAFF. CDR3 nucleotides: TGTGCCAGCAGTTTCAACAGGAACACTGAAGCTTTCTTT.

As concerns this clonotype: This sequence may be a read error, since a much larger clone differs from it by one base. The V gene is TRBV7-6, the J gene TRBJ2-3; the D gene could be TRBD1 or TRBD2 (5 bases each). The CDR3 is made up of 14 amino acids. CDR1 and CDR2 (germline): SGHVS, FNYEAQ. The V end was cut by 5 bases, the J end by 3 bases, with 12 bases between. The CDR3 DNA sequence: TGTGCCAGCAGCCCCGGGGCATTTACAGATACGCAGTATTTT. It codes for CASSPGAFTDTQYF.

Many counts were recorded for this clonotype. The CDR3 DNA reads TGCAGCGCCGAGGGCGGTAAGTCTAGCAATCAGCCCCAGCATTTT. Protein: CSAEGGKSSNQPQHF. The V and J genes are TRBV29-1 and TRBJ1-5; D is uncertain. Trimming removed 7 bases at V and 0 bases at J, with 16 bases between. The CDR3 has 15 amino acids. The germline V gene has CDR1 SQVTM and CDR2 ANQGSEA.

This clonotype was counted ten times or more. The gene calls are TRBV7-9 and TRBJ1-2; 8 bases are a match to TRBD1. Trimming at V came to 4 bases and at J to 3 bases, leaving 1 base not matched to a gene. CDR3 length: 13 amino acids. Germline V lookup: CDR1 SEHNR, CDR2 FQNEAQ (reference sequence). The CDR3 DNA reads TGTGCCAGCAGCTCGGACAGGGACTATGGCTACACCTTC. Encoded protein: CASSSDRDYGYTF. Using reference TRBV7-9 and TRBJ1-2 for the parts outside the CDR3, the full variable domain is DTGVSQNPRHKITKRGQNVTFRCDPISEHNRLYWYRQTLGQGPEFLTYFQNEAQLEKSRLLSDRFSAERPKGSFSTLEIQRTEQGDSAMYLCASSSDRDYGYTFGSGTRLTVV.

This clonotype was picked up many times. The chain joins TRBV12-3 or TRBV12-4 to TRBJ1-6; D might be TRBD1 (6 bases). The CDR3 spans 14 residues. Trimming pared 4 bases from V and 7 bases from J, leaving 11 bases between. This CDR3 reads CASSWTQGNSPLHF. The DNA for the CDR3 is TGTGCCAGCAGTTGGACACAGGGCAATTCACCCCTCCACTTT.

This clonotype came up many times. The chain combines TRBV6-2 or TRBV6-3 with TRBJ1-5, with D perhaps matching TRBD1 (5 bases). Looked up from germline, CDR1 is MNHEY and CDR2 is SVGEGT. The CDR3 sequence is 13 residues long. Trimming pared 6 bases from V and 11 bases from J, leaving 17 bases between. In DNA, the CDR3 is TGTGCCAGCAGCAACCGAGGGTGGGACGCCCAGCATTTT. As protein: CASSNRGWDAQHF.

This chain connects TRBV7-9 to TRBJ2-7; 14 bases map to TRBD2. With 5 bases clipped from V and 5 bases from J, the junction kept 5 bases outside the gene matches. This CDR3 has 15 amino acids. Germline CDR1 reads SEHNR; CDR2 reads FQNEAQ (reference sequence). The CDR3 DNA reads as TGTGCCAGCAGCCCCGGGACTAGCGGGGGTAACGAGCAGTACTTC. Its translation is CASSPGTSGGNEQYF.

The V gene is TRBV15, the J gene TRBJ2-7; 8 positions match TRBD2. Unmatched junction bases numbered 6, after V lost 5 bases and J lost 6 bases. CDR3 length equals 13 residues. Germline V gene data show CDR1 as LNHNV and CDR2 as YYDKDF (reference sequence). The CDR3: CATSPRGGAEQYV. CDR3 bases: TGTGCCACCAGCCCTCGGGGGGGGGCCGAGCAGTACGTC.

This clonotype was found many times. The V gene is TRBV4-3, the J gene TRBJ1-1, with 8 bases aligning to TRBD1. CDR3 length: 13 residues. V lost 0 bases to trimming and J lost 7 bases; unmatched junction nucleotides: 1. The germline V gene encodes CDR1 LGHNA and CDR2 YSLEER. The CDR3 DNA is TGCGCCAGCAGCCAAGACAGGGGGCTTGAAGCTTTCTTT. This sequence encodes CASSQDRGLEAFF.

This sequence joins TRBV7-2 and TRBJ2-5; 7 nucleotides line up with TRBD1. The ends lost 5 bases at V and 5 bases at J; junction bases unmatched: 8. Germline values: CDR1 SGHTA, CDR2 FQGNSA. The length of the CDR3 is 14 residues. CDR3 nucleotides: TGTGCCAGCAGCCTGCCGACAGGGACGGAGACCCAGTACTTC. Translated: CASSLPTGTETQYF.

This clonotype was observed at least ten times. J is TRBJ2-1 and V is TRBV13; D remains ambiguous. The CDR3 is 15 residues long. V lost 1 base to trimming and J lost 9 bases, with 16 bases between them. Per germline, CDR1 PRHDT and CDR2 FYEKMQ (reference sequence). The CDR3 DNA follows: TGTGCCAGCAGCTTAGACGGGCCCAAGATGCTTGAGCAGTTCTTC. Encoded protein: CASSLDGPKMLEQFF.